This TCR beta chain was found in a study of T cell changes during pregnancy in multiple sclerosis. TCRdb's copy holds only in-frame clones and misses some; the assay was immunoSEQ multiplex PCR. In the table there are more than 35,000 clones, roughly 92% of which are singletons. Germline CDR1 reads SEHNR; CDR2 reads FQNEAQ (reference sequence). The germline V and J ends were trimmed by 5 bases and 2 bases, with 18 bases remaining between them. CDR3 length: 16 amino acids. Here the sequenced sample was CD4+ T cells from peripheral blood mononuclear cells, taken in the third trimester of pregnancy. The TCR comes from a female donor in good health, enrolled as a control in a pregnancy study. V usage is TRBV7-9 and J usage is TRBJ2-5; D is perhaps TRBD2 (5 bases). The CDR3 DNA is TGTGCCAGCAGCCCATTGACTACCCCGAGTCAAGAGACCCAGTACTTC. Protein product: CASSPLTTPSQETQYF.